A selection of T cell receptor beta chains follows, all from one sample in a study of cytomegalovirus exposure and HLA in healthy donors. Profiled with immunoSEQ multiplex PCR; TCRdb holds only in-frame clones, not every one. The table records about 160,000 clones, just under 90% of them present only once. The sample was PBMCs. All receptors come from a woman under 30 in good health and CMV-seropositive. CDR3s leave out the opening cysteine and the closing phenylalanine or tryptophan. Expanded clones get a size class; other rows say once, few or many, or leave the size out.

abundance	v_gene	j_gene	CDR3aa
-	TRBV10-1	TRBJ2-3	ASSEVAGRTDTQY
-	TRBV15	TRBJ2-7	ATSRAGLNSYEQY
-	TRBV6-5	TRBJ1-2	ASSYIEGTGAVGYT
few	TRBV4-2	TRBJ2-7	ASSQEPVYEQY
-	TRBV6-1	TRBJ1-4	ASSAGGWGEKLF
-	TRBV7-7	TRBJ2-1	ASSPGTSGGGYNEQF
-	TRBV19	TRBJ2-7	ASSRPGLYEQY
-	TRBV18	TRBJ1-2	ASSPRDRNPHGYT
-	TRBV28	TRBJ2-5	ASSPPLPLETQY
-	TRBV10-1	TRBJ2-2	ASSGTMGTGELF
once	TRBV5-1	TRBJ1-2	ASSLGPGLNYGYT
-	TRBV4-2	TRBJ1-1	ASSQEGASLGQNTEAF
-	TRBV6-6	TRBJ2-7	ASSYLHEQY
-	TRBV6-5	TRBJ1-1	ASSYSKRSNTEAF
-	TRBV6-1	TRBJ1-1	ASSPPAGLGTEAF
-	TRBV6-4	TRBJ1-5	ASSDFLSKSYRDQPQH
-	TRBV5-4	TRBJ1-5	ASSSSTGDHQPQH
-	TRBV7-9	TRBJ1-1	ASSFRGGGKTEAF
-	TRBV7-3	TRBJ2-2	ASSSPGTRNTGELF
-	TRBV4-1	TRBJ2-1	ASSLSSGSYNEQF
-	TRBV9	TRBJ2-3	ASGGLAEADTQY
-	TRBV2	TRBJ1-2	ASSVIEGNYGYT
-	TRBV18	TRBJ1-1	ASSPSRSVKMNTEAF
-	TRBV5-1	TRBJ2-1	ASSLSGRANNEQF
-	TRBV6-6	TRBJ2-7	ASSPPVLSYEQY
-	TRBV30	TRBJ2-7	AWSPVLRYEQY
-	TRBV9	TRBJ2-1	ASSVPPEGWNEQF
-	TRBV5-4	TRBJ2-3	ASSRVAGGTDTQY
-	TRBV10-1	TRBJ2-1	ASSDTLSDYNEQF
-	TRBV11-2	TRBJ2-6	ASSSLTGELNVLT
-	TRBV4-3	TRBJ2-1	ASSQAAGGWYEQF
-	TRBV9	TRBJ2-3	ASSVPHGQGKESDTQY
-	TRBV5-1	TRBJ2-7	ASSLTGPGLYEQY
-	TRBV2	TRBJ1-3	ASEKAGTGTGNTIY
-	TRBV5-1	TRBJ1-5	ASSLLSNQPQH
-	TRBV9	TRBJ1-1	ASSVGAGDTEAF
-	TRBV2	TRBJ1-1	ASRADRMNTEAF
-	TRBV4-2	TRBJ1-5	ASSPEDRGNGQPQH
-	TRBV28	TRBJ1-2	ASSLQGQGRGHGYT
-	TRBV4-2	TRBJ1-2	ASSQDRGTGNGYT
-	TRBV6-5	TRBJ1-2	ASSPPREVFGYT
once	TRBV29-1	TRBJ2-1	SVEDQAATTYNEQF
-	TRBV7-2	TRBJ2-2	ASSSYTGELF
-	TRBV6-1	TRBJ2-5	ASRAAGPGETQY
once	TRBV19	TRBJ2-2	ASTSNTGELF
-	TRBV9	TRBJ2-1	ASGTSGRDNEQF
-	TRBV7-2	TRBJ2-2	ASSRQLLGNTGELF
-	TRBV4-3	TRBJ2-2	ASSQKPGGTGSGELF
-	TRBV4-2	TRBJ2-2	ASSQWTSIYTGELF
-	TRBV10-3	TRBJ1-2	ALRQDGNYGYT
-	TRBV2	TRBJ1-5	ASSPGQARNT
-	TRBV19	TRBJ1-1	ASSIRQGVPLNTEAF
-	TRBV7-9	TRBJ2-3	ASSSGTGYDTQY
-	TRBV5-4	TRBJ2-2	ASRLAGATGELF
-	TRBV29-1	TRBJ1-5	SVSTGTGGLSNQPQH